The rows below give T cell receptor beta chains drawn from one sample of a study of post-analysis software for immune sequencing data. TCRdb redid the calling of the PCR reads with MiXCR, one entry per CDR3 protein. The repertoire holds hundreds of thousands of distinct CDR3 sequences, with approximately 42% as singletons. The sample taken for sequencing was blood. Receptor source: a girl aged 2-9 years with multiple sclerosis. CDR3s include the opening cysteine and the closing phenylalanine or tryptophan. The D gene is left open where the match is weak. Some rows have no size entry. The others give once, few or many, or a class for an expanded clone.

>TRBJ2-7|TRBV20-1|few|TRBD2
TGCAGTGCTCAGGGTAGCGGGGAAGCCTACGAGCAGTACTTC
CSAQGSGEAYEQYF
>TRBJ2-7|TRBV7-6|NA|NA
TGTGCCAGCAGCTTAGATTTCGGCGGGGATCCCTACGAGCAGTACTTC
CASSLDFGGDPYEQYF
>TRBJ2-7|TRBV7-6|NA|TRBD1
TGTGCCAGCAGCTGGGGGACAGGGGGCTCCTACGAGCAGTACTTC
CASSWGTGGSYEQYF
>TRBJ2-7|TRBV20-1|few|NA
TGCAGTGCCCCGGGCGGCTCCTACGAGCAGTACTTC
CSAPGGSYEQYF
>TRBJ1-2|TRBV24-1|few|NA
TGTGCCACCAGTGAGGGGGCAGGGGGCTACACCTTC
CATSEGAGGYTF
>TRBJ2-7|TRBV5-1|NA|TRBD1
TGCGCCAGCGGATTAACAGGGGAAGGATCGGGGGAGCAGTACTTC
CASGLTGEGSGEQYF
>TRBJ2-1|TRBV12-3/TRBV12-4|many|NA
TGTGCCAGCAGTTTTCTTAGGGACTCAAACCTCCCCAATGAGCAGTTCTTC
CASSFLRDSNLPNEQFF
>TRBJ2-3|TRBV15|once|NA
TGTGCCACCAGCAGAGATTGGTCAGGGGTGGGCACAGATACGCAGTATTTT
CATSRDWSGVGTDTQYF
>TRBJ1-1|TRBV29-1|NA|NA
TGCAGCGTTGAAGATCACACTAACACTGAAGCTTTCTTT
CSVEDHTNTEAFF
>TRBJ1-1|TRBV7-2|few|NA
TGTGCCAGCAGCTTGATCACGCTGGCACGGGAAGCTTTCTTT
CASSLITLAREAFF
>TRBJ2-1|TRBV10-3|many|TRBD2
TGTGCCATCAGTGCGATGGGCGGGAGCTCCAGATACAATGAGCAGTTCTTC
CAISAMGGSSRYNEQFF
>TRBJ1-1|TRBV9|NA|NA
TGTGCCAGCAGTGACCCGAGCATGAACACTGAAGCTTTCTTT
CASSDPSMNTEAFF
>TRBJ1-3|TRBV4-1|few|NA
TGCGCCAGCAGCCAAGAGGGGGGAGCTGGAAACACCATATATTTT
CASSQEGGAGNTIYF
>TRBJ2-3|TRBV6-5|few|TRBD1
TGTGCCAGCAGCCGGGACAGCCGCACAGATACGCAGTATTTT
CASSRDSRTDTQYF
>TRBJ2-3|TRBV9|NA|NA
TGTGCCAGCAGCGTAGGGGGCGGGACTTTCACAGATACGCAGTATTTT
CASSVGGGTFTDTQYF
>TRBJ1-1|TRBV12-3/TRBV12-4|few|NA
TGTGCCAGCAAGGGGATCTGGGTGAACACTGAAGCTTTCTTT
CASKGIWVNTEAFF
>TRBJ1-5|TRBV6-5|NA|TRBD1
TGTGCCAGCAGGCGGGACAGGTATAGCAATCAGCCCCAGCATTTT
CASRRDRYSNQPQHF
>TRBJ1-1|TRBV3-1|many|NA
TGTGCCAGCAGCCAAGCGAGAGGGGGCACTGAAGCTTTCTTT
CASSQARGGTEAFF
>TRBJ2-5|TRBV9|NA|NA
TGTGCCAGCAGCGCAGAGGGTAGGCTGGAGACCCAGTACTTC
CASSAEGRLETQYF
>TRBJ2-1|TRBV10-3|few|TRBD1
TGTGCCATCAGTGAAAGGGGACAGTACAATGAGCAGTTCTTC
CAISERGQYNEQFF
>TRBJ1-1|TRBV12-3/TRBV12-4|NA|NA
TGTGCCAGCAGTGCTCTGGCGAACACTGAAGCTTTCTTT
CASSALANTEAFF
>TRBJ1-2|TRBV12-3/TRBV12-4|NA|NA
TGTGCCAGCAGTTTCCCCCCATGGGATGGCTACACCTTC
CASSFPPWDGYTF
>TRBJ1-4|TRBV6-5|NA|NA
TGTGCCAGCAGTTACTCCGGGTCCCGTGAGGAAAAACTGTTTTTT
CASSYSGSREEKLFF
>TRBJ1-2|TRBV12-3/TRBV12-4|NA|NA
TGTGCCAGCAGTTTATCCCCCAGAGAGTATGGCTACACCTTC
CASSLSPREYGYTF
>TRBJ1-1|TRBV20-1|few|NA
TGCAGTGCTAGCTTTGGCACTGAAGCTTTCTTT
CSASFGTEAFF
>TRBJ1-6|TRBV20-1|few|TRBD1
TGCAGTGCTAGAGATCAGGGGGCCAATTCACCCCTCCACTTT
CSARDQGANSPLHF
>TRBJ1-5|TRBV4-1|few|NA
TGCGCCAGCAGCCAAGCAGGACGGGGTCAGCCCCAGCATTTT
CASSQAGRGQPQHF
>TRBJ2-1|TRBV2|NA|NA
TGTGCCAGCAGTGTGGGAGCGGAGCAGTTCTTC
CASSVGAEQFF
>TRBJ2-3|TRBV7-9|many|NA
TGTGCCAGCAGCTTAGGACGCGGGGCTCTCACAGATACGCAGTATTTT
CASSLGRGALTDTQYF
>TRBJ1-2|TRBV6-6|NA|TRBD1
TGTGCCGCCTCGACAGGGGGCAACTATGGCTACACCTTC
CAASTGGNYGYTF
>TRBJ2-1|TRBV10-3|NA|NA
TGTGCCACCCGCGGAGATGGAGGCGATGAGCAGTTCTTC
CATRGDGGDEQFF
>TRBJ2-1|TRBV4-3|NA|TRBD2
TGCGCCAGCAGCCAAGATCGATTAGCGGGAGTTTTTAATGAGCAGTTCTTC
CASSQDRLAGVFNEQFF
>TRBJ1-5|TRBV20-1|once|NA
TGCAGTGCTATACGGGACCTTCCAAATCAGCCCCAGCATTTT
CSAIRDLPNQPQHF
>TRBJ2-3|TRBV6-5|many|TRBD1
TGTGCCAGCAGTTACGCAGGGGGACCAGATACGCAGTATTTT
CASSYAGGPDTQYF
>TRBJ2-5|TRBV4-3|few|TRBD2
TGCGCCAGCAGCCAAGGGCGGGCGGGAGGTCCCCAAGAGACCCAGTACTTC
CASSQGRAGGPQETQYF
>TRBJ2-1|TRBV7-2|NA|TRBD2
TGTGCCAGCAGCTTAGGGCTAGCGGGAATCTACAATGAGCAGTTCTTC
CASSLGLAGIYNEQFF
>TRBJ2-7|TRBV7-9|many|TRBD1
TGTGCCAGCAGCCTGGGACAGGGGAGCAACGAGCAGTACTTC
CASSLGQGSNEQYF
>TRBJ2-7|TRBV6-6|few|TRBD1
TGTGCCAGCAGGGTACTAGGGACAGGGCCTTACGAGCAGTACTTC
CASRVLGTGPYEQYF
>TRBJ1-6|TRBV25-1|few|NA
TGTGCCAGCAGTGAATTTCCATCGGACGTCCGTAATTCACCCCTCCACTTT
CASSEFPSDVRNSPLHF
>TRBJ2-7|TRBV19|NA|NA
TGTGCCAGTAGTAGTCTGCAGTCAACCTACGAGCAGTACTTC
CASSSLQSTYEQYF
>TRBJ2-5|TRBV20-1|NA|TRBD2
TGCAGTGCTAGAGTTGGTTGGAGCGGGAGGGCCGCGTACCAAGAGACCCAGTACTTC
CSARVGWSGRAAYQETQYF
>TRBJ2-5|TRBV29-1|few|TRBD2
TGCAGCGTTATTGAAGCGGGAGATGCTCAAGAGACCCAGTACTTC
CSVIEAGDAQETQYF
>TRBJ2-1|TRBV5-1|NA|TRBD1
TGCGCCAGCAGCCAGCTCCGGGACAGCTACAATGAGCAGTTCTTC
CASSQLRDSYNEQFF
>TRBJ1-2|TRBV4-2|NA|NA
TGTGCCAGCAGCCAGACCCCGGACAGTAACTATGGCTACACCTTC
CASSQTPDSNYGYTF
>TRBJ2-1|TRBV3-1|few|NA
TGTGCCAGCAGCCAGGGCGGGAAGGCTCGCAATGAGCAGTTCTTC
CASSQGGKARNEQFF
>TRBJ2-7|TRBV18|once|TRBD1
TGTGCCAGCTCACACCTTACCGGACAGGGGGCCTTCTCCTACGAGCAGTACTTC
CASSHLTGQGAFSYEQYF
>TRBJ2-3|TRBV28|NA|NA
TGTGCCAGCAGTTTAAATCCCCAGGAGCGGCGCACAGATACGCAGTATTTT
CASSLNPQERRTDTQYF
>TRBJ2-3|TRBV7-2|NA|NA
TGTGCCAGCAGCTTAGAGCCTAGCGTGGTAGATACGCAGTATTTT
CASSLEPSVVDTQYF
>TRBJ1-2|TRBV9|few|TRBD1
TGTGCCAGCAGCGTATCGGGACAGGGGGCGACTGGCTACACCTTC
CASSVSGQGATGYTF
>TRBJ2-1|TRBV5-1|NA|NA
TGCGCCAGCCGGCAGGAGATATGCAATGAGCAGTTCTTC
CASRQEICNEQFF
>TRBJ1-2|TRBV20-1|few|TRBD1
TGCAGTGCCCGACAGGGGGGCGGCTACACCTTC
CSARQGGGYTF
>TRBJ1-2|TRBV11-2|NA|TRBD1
TGTGCCAGCAGTAGGGACAGCCGATTGGATGAAGGCTACACCTTC
CASSRDSRLDEGYTF
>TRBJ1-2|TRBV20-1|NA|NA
TGCAGTGCTACCCTCTTGGGGGTATCCTATGGCTACACCTTC
CSATLLGVSYGYTF